Given below is one TCR beta chain in context. Per germline, CDR1 ENHRY and CDR2 SYGVKD. This CDR3 has 14 residues. The ends lost 4 bases at V and 4 bases at J; junction bases unmatched: 4. The source of the sample is a study of blood T cell repertoires in COVID-19. Background on the study: Acute and convalescent COVID-19 samples came from the United States, Italy and Spain. PBMCs, B-cell-depleted T cells, or T cells were the source of the cDNA or gDNA that made up the material.

In the authors' methods: Amplified reference gene primers provided the basis for estimating nucleated cell counts. Sequencing was performed with immunoSEQ multiplex PCR; in TCRdb, only in-frame clones are kept and a portion is missing. V and J calls plus clone size are reproduced from that table; the DNA served to infer D and trimming. The sample carries 60,000 or so clones, approximately 90% recorded once. This chain joins TRBV10-3 and TRBJ2-5, with 9 bases lining up with TRBD1. The receptor was isolated from a human donor in a cohort sampled during active COVID-19. Sequenced: peripheral blood. The CDR3 reads CAISGDRGVETQYF. The CDR3 DNA follows: TGTGCCATCAGTGGAGACAGGGGGGTAGAGACCCAGTACTTC.